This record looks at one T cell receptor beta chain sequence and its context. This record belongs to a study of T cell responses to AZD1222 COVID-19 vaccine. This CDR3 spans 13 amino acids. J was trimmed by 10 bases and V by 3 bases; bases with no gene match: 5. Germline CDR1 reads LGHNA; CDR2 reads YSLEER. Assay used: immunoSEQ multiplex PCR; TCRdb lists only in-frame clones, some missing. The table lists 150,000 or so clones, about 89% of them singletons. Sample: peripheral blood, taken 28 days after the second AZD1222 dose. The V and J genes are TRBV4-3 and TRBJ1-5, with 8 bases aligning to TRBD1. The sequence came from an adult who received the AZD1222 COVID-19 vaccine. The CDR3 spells CASSQATGGPQHF. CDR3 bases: TGCGCCAGCAGCCAGGCCACAGGGGGTCCCCAGCATTTT.